The T cell receptor (beta chain) under discussion was sequenced for a study of blood T cells in healthy people across ages. Study-wide results and limits: The long-lived group displayed more naive CD4+ cells, plus higher diversity, than the aged donors did.

This clonotype appeared a few times. Antigen unknown. At least 5 micrograms of total RNA were extracted per sample. A second PCR of about 6 to 11 cycles used a sample-barcoded 5' primer and a J-beta primer mix. TCRdb re-called the 5' RACE reads with MiXCR, one entry per CDR3 protein. The sample lists more than 600,000 distinct CDR3 sequences; around a quarter were seen once. In addition, the sample was reused for a study of T cells of mothers and their children. That publication notes: Each child contributed about 3 million TCR beta CDR3 reads, while each mother contributed over 9.5 million.

Specimen: blood. The source of this sequence is a boy aged 5-17 years in good health.

The CDR3 nucleotides are TGTGCCAGCAGTGGGGGGGGACTAGCGGGTTTGACAGATACGCAGTATTTT. Translated: CASSGGGLAGLTDTQYF. The chain carries TRBV6-1 and TRBJ2-3; 12 bases map to TRBD2. Germline loops: CDR1 MNHNS, CDR2 SASEGT. V was clipped by 4 bases and J by 3 bases; unmatched bases: 8. This CDR3 has 17 residues.